The source of this T cell receptor beta chain is a study of T-cell memory formation after mild COVID-19. Findings and limits, study-wide: In second-wave clones peaking day 37, SARS-CoV-2 specificity remained unconfirmed. There were some responding clones in pre-infection memory, which suggested that cross-reactive memory had joined. Day 15 to 85 contracting clones showed balanced CD4/CD8; later expanders leaned CD4+.

In this sample, this clonotype turned up many times. Its antigen remains unidentified. Each CDR3 protein is one row after TCRdb ran MiXCR on the 5' RACE reads. The data contain approximately 150,000 distinct CDR3 sequences, about 5.5% of them singletons. The CDR3 sequence is 15 residues long. Germline values: CDR1 DFQATT, CDR2 SNEGSKA (reference sequence). The V and J ends lost 5 bases and 4 bases respectively, with 17 bases between them. The TCR comes from an adult woman who had mild COVID-19 (a few samples of this study predate the infection). Cell type and time point are not known. The V gene is TRBV20-1, the J gene TRBJ2-2, with TRBD2 as a possible D gene (7 bases). The sequenced sample consisted of PBMCs or a T cell subset sorted from them (not recorded which). In DNA form, the CDR3 reads TGCAGTGCTCGAACCGGGGGGCGGAGCACCGGGGAGCTGTTTTTT. This sequence encodes CSARTGGRSTGELFF.